This TCR beta chain is drawn from a study of T cells after yellow fever vaccination. Across the whole study: Fractions containing few cells were prepared with SMART-Seq v4 Ultra Low Input. Study findings and constraints: Though it reached lower strength, the secondary response hit its peak faster, day 5 versus 15. In post-booster samples, most primary-vaccination clones reappeared (approximately 96% CD4, about 90% CD8).

Trimming left V 5 bases short and J 7 bases short, with 12 bases between. The CDR3 covers 14 residues. In germline, CDR1 is MGHDK, CDR2 SYGVNS. 5'RACE template switching produced TCR cDNA carrying a universal primer site and UMIs. TCRdb fed the 5' RACE reads into MiXCR, producing one record per CDR3 protein. In the table there are hundreds of thousands of distinct CDR3 sequences, roughly 3.5% of which are singletons. This clonotype appeared many times. What it binds is unknown. Specimen: PBMCs, collected on the day of the yellow fever booster vaccination. This TCR was sampled from a man younger than 30 who received the YFV17D yellow fever vaccine. The chain employs TRBV25-1 and TRBJ1-6; D remains ambiguous. CDR3 in DNA: TGTGCCAGCAGTACCGCAGGTTCCAATTCACCCCTCCACTTT. Amino acids: CASSTAGSNSPLHF.